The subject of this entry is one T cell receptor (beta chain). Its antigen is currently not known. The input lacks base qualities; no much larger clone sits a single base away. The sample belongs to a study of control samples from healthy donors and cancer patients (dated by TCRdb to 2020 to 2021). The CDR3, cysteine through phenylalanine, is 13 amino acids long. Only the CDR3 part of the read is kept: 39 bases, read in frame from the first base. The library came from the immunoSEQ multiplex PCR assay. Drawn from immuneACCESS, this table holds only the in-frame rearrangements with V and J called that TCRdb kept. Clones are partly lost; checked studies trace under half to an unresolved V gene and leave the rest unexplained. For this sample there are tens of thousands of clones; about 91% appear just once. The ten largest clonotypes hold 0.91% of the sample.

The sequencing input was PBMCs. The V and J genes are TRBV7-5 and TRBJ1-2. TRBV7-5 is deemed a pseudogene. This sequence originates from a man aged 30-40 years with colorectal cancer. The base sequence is TGTGTCAGAACCACCACTGGGAACTATGGCTACACCTTC. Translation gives CVRTTTGNYGYTF.